The TCR beta chain described here comes from a study of neurological immune-mediated disorders. Study findings and constraints: None of the CDR3 amino acid sequences of expanded clones recurred across subjects, suggesting private repertoires in all groups. The greatest TCR clonal expansion occurred in HTLV-1-associated myelopathy and the least in multiple sclerosis, which fell below healthy controls.

In its sample, this clonotype was seen a few times. Its antigen is undetermined. One end of the junction does not line up with germline, which may come from a read error. Each TCR transcript was tagged with a 10-nucleotide random UMI during 5'RACE. TCRdb passed the 5' RACE reads through MiXCR, listing each CDR3 protein once. The top ten hold roughly 2% of the sample, which has roughly 53,000 distinct CDR3 sequences, roughly 7.7% seen once. The time point: longitudinal time-point 3. The unsorted libraries originated from 2 million PBMCs that had been stored at -80 C. The CDR3 sequence is 17 residues long. Per germline, CDR1 SSHAT and CDR2 FNYEAQ (reference sequence).

The clonotype comes from a woman aged 40 to 49 in good health. The sample was PBMCs. The V gene is TRBV7-7, the J gene TRBJ2-1, with 11 bases lining up with TRBD1. CDR3 bases: TGTGCTAGCAGCTTAAATCTAGGGACAGGGGGAGTGAATGAGCAGTTCTTC. Amino acid sequence: CASSLNLGTGGVNEQFF.